Listed below are T cell receptor beta chains from one sample, sequenced in a study of cytomegalovirus exposure and HLA in healthy donors. Clones were read by immunoSEQ multiplex PCR, and TCRdb kept only the in-frame ones, dropping some. The data show about 140,000 clones, with roughly four fifths seen just once and approximately 3% held by the top ten. The sample consisted of PBMCs. All receptors come from a male donor in good health and CMV-seronegative. Each CDR3 is given with its conserved first and last residue. A D gene is named only where the DNA matches it firmly. Size is omitted from some rows. Given values are once, few, many or a class for expanded clones.

clone_size,j_call,d_call,v_call,cdr3_aa,cdr3_nt
-,TRBJ2-7,-,TRBV20-1,CSARFYEQYF,TGCAGTGCTAGGTTTTACGAGCAGTACTTC
-,TRBJ2-3,TRBD2,TRBV11-1,CASSTRRTSGRAGADTQYF,TGTGCCAGCAGCACCCGCCGGACTAGCGGGAGGGCCGGGGCAGATACGCAGTATTTT
-,TRBJ2-1,TRBD2,TRBV10-3,CAISESGTGRLPNEQFF,TGTGCCATCAGTGAGTCGGGTACCGGGAGGCTCCCGAATGAGCAGTTCTTC
-,TRBJ2-3,-,TRBV4-3,CASKEGLTLPDTQYF,TGCGCCAGCAAGGAGGGACTTACTCTTCCGGATACGCAGTATTTT
-,TRBJ1-1,-,TRBV9,CASSVRVGTEAFF,TGTGCCAGCAGCGTGAGGGTTGGGACTGAAGCTTTCTTT
once,TRBJ2-7,TRBD1,TRBV6-5,CASSYSGDSSYEQYF,TGTGCCAGCAGTTACTCGGGGGACAGCTCCTACGAGCAGTACTTC
-,TRBJ2-1,TRBD2,TRBV19,CASSIWRLAGENSYNEQFF,TGTGCCAGTAGTATCTGGAGACTAGCGGGGGAAAACTCCTACAATGAGCAGTTCTTC
-,TRBJ1-5,-,TRBV5-8,CASSLGGQLGQPQHF,TGTGCCAGCAGCTTGGGAGGTCAGCTAGGTCAGCCCCAGCATTTT
-,TRBJ2-4,-,TRBV5-6,CASSPPTGVAKNIQYF,TGTGCCAGCAGCCCTCCGACGGGGGTAGCCAAAAACATTCAGTACTTC
-,TRBJ2-7,TRBD1,TRBV4-3,CASSQATGGEQYF,TGCGCCAGCAGCCAAGCTACAGGGGGCGAGCAGTACTTC
-,TRBJ2-1,-,TRBV6-4,CASSDASDPYNEQFF,TGTGCCAGCAGTGACGCTAGCGACCCCTACAATGAGCAGTTCTTC